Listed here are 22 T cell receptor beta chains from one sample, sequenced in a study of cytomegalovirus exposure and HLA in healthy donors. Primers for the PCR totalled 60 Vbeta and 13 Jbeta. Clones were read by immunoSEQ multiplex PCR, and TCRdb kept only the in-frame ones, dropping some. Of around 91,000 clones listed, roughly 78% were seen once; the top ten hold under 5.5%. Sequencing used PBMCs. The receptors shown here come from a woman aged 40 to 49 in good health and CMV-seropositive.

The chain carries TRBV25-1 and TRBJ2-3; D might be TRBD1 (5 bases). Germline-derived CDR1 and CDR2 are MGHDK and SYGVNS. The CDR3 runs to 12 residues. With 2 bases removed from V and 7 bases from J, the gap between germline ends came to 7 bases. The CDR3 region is CASSEQGHTQYF. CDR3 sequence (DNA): TGTGCCAGCAGTGAACAGGGCCATACGCAGTATTTT.

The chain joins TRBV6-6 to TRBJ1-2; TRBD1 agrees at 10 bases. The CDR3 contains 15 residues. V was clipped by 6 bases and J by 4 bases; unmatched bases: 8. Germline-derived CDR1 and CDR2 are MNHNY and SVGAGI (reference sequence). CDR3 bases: TGTGCCAGCAGCGCCGGGACAGGGGATAGCTATGGCTACACCTTC. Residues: CASSAGTGDSYGYTF.

The CDR3 nucleotides are TGTGCCACCAGCAGAGTTAACGCGAGCTCCTACGAGCAGTACTTC. It is translated as CATSRVNASSYEQYF. This chain connects TRBV15 to TRBJ2-7; no reliable D call. The V end lost 1 base, the J end lost 0 bases, and 10 bases lay between the germline ends. The CDR3 consists of 15 residues. Germline CDR1 reads LNHNV; CDR2 reads YYDKDF (reference sequence). The full variable domain, completed using reference TRBV15 and TRBJ2-7, is DAMVIQNPRYQVTQFGKPVTLSCSQTLNHNVMYWYQQKSSQAPKLLFHYYDKDFNNEADTPDNFQSRRPNTSFCFLDIRSPGLGDTAMYLCATSRVNASSYEQYFGPGTRLTVT.

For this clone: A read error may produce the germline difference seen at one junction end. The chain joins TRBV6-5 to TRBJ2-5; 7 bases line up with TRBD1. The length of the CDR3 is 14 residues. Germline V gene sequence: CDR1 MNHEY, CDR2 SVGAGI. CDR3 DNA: TGTGCCAGCAGTTACATGGCAGGGGGAGAGACCCAGCACTTC. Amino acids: CASSYMAGGETQHF.

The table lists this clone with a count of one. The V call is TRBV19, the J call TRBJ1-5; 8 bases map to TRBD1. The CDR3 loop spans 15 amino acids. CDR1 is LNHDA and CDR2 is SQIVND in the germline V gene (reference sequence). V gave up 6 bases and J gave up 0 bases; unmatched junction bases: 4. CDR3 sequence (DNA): TGTGCCAGTAGCGACAGGGGACATAGCAATCAGCCCCAGCATTTT. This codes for CASSDRGHSNQPQHF.

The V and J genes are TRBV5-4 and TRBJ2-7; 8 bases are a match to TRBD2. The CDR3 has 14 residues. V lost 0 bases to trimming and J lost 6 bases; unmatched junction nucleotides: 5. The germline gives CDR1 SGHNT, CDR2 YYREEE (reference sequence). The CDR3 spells CASSLARSGGEQYF. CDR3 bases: TGTGCCAGCAGCTTGGCTCGGAGCGGGGGCGAGCAGTACTTC.

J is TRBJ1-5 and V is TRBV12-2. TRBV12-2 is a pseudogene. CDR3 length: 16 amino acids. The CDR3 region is CASRTRNANSNQPQHF. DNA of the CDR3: TGTGCAAGTCGCACTCGCAACGCAAATAGCAATCAGCCCCAGCATTTT.

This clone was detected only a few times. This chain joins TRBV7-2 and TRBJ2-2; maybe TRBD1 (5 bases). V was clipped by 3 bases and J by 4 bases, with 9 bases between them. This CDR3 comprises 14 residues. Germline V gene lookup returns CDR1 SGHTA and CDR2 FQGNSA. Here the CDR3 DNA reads TGTGCCAGCAGCTTTTGGCAGGGCACCGGGGAGCTGTTTTTT. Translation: CASSFWQGTGELFF.

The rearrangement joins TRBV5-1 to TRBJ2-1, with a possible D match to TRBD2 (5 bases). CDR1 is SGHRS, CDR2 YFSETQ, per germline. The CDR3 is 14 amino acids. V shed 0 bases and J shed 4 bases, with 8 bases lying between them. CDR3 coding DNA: TGCGCCAGCAGCTTGGGGGAGATTTACAATGAGCAGTTCTTC. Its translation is CASSLGEIYNEQFF.

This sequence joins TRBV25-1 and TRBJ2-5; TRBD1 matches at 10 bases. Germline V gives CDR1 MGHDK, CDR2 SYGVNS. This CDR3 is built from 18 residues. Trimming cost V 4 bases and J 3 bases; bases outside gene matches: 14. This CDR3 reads CASSGPGQGLRRKETQYF. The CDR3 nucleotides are TGTGCCAGCAGTGGACCGGGACAGGGGCTGCGGAGGAAAGAGACCCAGTACTTC.

The DNA for the CDR3 is TGTGCCAGCAGCAGTGGACTAGTCAATGAGCAGTTCTTC. The encoded protein is CASSSGLVNEQFF. The chain couples TRBV7-3 to TRBJ2-1, with TRBD2 identical over 7 bases. This CDR3 is 13 amino acids long. The V gene end was trimmed by 5 bases and the J gene end by 6 bases; junction bases not matched to a gene: 4. The germline CDR1 and CDR2 sequences are SGHTA and FQGTGA.

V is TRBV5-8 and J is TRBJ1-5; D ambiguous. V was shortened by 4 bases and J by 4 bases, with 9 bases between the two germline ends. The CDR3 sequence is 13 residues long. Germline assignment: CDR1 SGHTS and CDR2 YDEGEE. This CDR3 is CASSLQLNQPQHF. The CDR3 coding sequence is TGTGCCAGCAGCCTACAGCTAAATCAGCCCCAGCATTTT.

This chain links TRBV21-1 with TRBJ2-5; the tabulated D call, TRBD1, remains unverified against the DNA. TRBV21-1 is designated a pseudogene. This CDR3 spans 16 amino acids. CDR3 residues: CASSKAHQTGGETQYF. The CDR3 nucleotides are TGTGCCAGCAGCAAAGCGCACCAGACAGGGGGAGAGACCCAGTACTTC.

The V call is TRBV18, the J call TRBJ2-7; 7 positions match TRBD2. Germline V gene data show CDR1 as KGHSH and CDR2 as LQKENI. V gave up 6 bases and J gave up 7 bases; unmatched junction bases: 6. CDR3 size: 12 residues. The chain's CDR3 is CASSRLAEEQYF. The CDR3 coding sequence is TGTGCCAGCTCGAGACTAGCAGAAGAGCAGTACTTC.

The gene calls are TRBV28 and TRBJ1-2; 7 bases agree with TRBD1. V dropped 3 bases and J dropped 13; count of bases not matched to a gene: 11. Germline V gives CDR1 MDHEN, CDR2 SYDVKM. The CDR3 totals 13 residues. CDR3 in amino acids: CASSLVKDRPRTF. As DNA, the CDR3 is TGTGCCAGCAGTTTGGTCAAGGACAGGCCGCGCACCTTC.

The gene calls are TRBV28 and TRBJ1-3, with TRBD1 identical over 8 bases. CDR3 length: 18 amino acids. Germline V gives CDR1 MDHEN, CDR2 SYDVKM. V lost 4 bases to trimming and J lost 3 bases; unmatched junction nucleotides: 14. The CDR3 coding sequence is TGTGCCAGCAGTTCCGACTTTCTTCAGGGGGCTTATGGAAACACCATATATTTT. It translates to CASSSDFLQGAYGNTIYF.

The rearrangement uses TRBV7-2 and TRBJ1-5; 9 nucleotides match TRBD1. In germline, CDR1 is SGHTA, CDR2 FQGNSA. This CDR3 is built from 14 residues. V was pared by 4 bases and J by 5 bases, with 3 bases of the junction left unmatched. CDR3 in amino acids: CASSSGTGYQPQHF. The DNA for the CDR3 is TGTGCCAGCAGCTCCGGGACAGGGTATCAGCCCCAGCATTTT. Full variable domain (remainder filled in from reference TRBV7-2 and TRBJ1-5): GAGVSQSPSNKVTEKGKDVELRCDPISGHTALYWYRQSLGQGLEFLIYFQGNSAPDKSGLPSDRFSAERTGGSVSTLTIQRTQQEDSAVYLCASSSGTGYQPQHFGDGTRLSIL.

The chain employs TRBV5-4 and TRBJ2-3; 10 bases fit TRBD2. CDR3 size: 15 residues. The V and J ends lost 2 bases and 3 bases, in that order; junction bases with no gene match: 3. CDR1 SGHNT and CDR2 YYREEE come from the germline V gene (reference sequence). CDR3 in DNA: TGTGCCAGCAGCTTTCCAGCGGGAGGGACAGATACGCAGTATTTT. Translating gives CASSFPAGGTDTQYF. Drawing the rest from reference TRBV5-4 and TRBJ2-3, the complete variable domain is ETGVTQSPTHLIKTRGQQVTLRCSSQSGHNTVSWYQQALGQGPQFIFQYYREEENGRGNFPPRFSGLQFPNYSSELNVNALELDDSALYLCASSFPAGGTDTQYFGPGTRLTVL.

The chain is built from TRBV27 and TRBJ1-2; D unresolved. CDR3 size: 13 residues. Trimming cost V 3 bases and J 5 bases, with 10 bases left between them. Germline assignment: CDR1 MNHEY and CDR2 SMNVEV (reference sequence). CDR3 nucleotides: TGTGCCAGCAGTTTCGGGATAGATTATGGCTACACCTTC. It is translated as CASSFGIDYGYTF.

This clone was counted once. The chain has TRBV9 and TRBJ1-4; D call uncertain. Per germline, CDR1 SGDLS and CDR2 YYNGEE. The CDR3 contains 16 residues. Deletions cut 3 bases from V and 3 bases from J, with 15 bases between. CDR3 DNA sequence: TGTGCCAGCAGCGGAGGGAGGGAGGGATCTAATGAAAAACTGTTTTTT. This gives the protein CASSGGREGSNEKLFF.

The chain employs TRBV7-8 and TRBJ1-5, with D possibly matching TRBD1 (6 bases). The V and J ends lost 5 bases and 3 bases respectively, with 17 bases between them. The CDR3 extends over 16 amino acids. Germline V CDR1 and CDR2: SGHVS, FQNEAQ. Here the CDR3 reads CASSQGGGSINQPQHF. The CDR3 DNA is TGTGCCAGCAGCCAGGGAGGGGGATCAATCAATCAGCCCCAGCATTTT.

The DNA of the CDR3 is TGTGCCAGCAGCTTGAACGGGAATGTGTGGGAGCAGTTCTTC. It translates to CASSLNGNVWEQFF. The chain carries TRBV7-6 and TRBJ2-1, with D maybe TRBD2 (5 bases). Germline values: CDR1 SGHVS, CDR2 FNYEAQ. This CDR3 has 14 amino acids. The germline V and J ends were trimmed by 3 bases and 10 bases, with 16 bases remaining between them. The variable domain in full, completed from reference TRBV7-6 and TRBJ2-1, reads GAGVSQSPRYKVTKRGQDVALRCDPISGHVSLYWYRQALGQGPEFLTYFNYEAQQDKSGLPNDRFSAERPEGSISTLTIQRTEQRDSAMYRCASSLNGNVWEQFFGPGTRLTVL.